Listed here is a single T cell receptor beta chain. Its cognate antigen is unknown. PCR used 60 Vbeta primers and 13 Jbeta primers. Some clones are missing from TCRdb's copy, which holds only in-frame ones; the method was immunoSEQ multiplex PCR. The data show about 150,000 clones, almost 75% seen once. This sample stems from a study of cytomegalovirus exposure and HLA in healthy donors. Study overall: Early released data comprised 80 million or so unique TCRs from HLA-typed donors. Overall study results and limits: Several of the most significant clusters were apparently associated with common viral pathogens in a later analysis. Associated with HLA alleles at 0.05 false discovery rate in a later analysis were fewer than 20,000 TCR beta sequences.

The sequenced sample consisted of PBMCs. The receptor was derived from a woman between 18 and 29 years old in good health and CMV-seropositive.

The CDR3 DNA follows: TGCGCCAGCAGCCAAGAGCCTAGGGGGGGAGATACGCAGTATTTT. Translation: CASSQEPRGGDTQYF. The V call is TRBV4-3, the J call TRBJ2-3; a possible D gene is TRBD2 (7 bases). The CDR3 runs 15 residues. Trimming pared 0 bases from V and 5 bases from J, leaving 12 bases between. CDR1 is LGHNA and CDR2 is YSLEER in the germline V gene.